Listed below are T cell receptor beta chains from one sample, sequenced in a study of shared clonotypes between healthy human individuals. Repertoires were generated with immunoSEQ multiplex PCR, while TCRdb's copy carries only in-frame clones and drops some. Altogether some 800,000 clones are present, roughly 92% being singletons, with the ten largest covering 24%. The sequencing sample was made of naive CD8+ T cells sorted from blood. The receptors derive from a young man in good health. Each CDR3 is given with its conserved first and last residue.

v_gene | CDR3aa
TRBV7-9 | CASSWTLGGGLEETQYF
TRBV18 | CASVFNTGELFF
TRBV4-3 | CASSQERTSSINEQFF
TRBV7-9 | CASSPRLPLAKNIQYF
TRBV15 | CATSRDRSTSYGYTF
TRBV7-9 | CASSPWGHRPKETQYF
TRBV7-9 | CASRRLAKRDGEMYNEQFF
TRBV29-1 | CSVRDDSNQPQHF
TRBV19 | CASRIRGGPYEQYF
TRBV27 | CASSILVSADTQYF
TRBV5-5 | CASRSGSASNQPQHF
TRBV27 | CASSSGDSDNEQFF
TRBV12-5 | CASGLEHTEAFF
TRBV27 | CASSLQGHNEQFF
TRBV9 | CASSVGPASEQFF
TRBV27 | CASSVGQGGYEQYF
TRBV5-1 | CASSSDSYTGELFF
TRBV27 | CASSSIGGKDTGELFF
TRBV7-9 | CASSLTGGDNTEAFF
TRBV27 | CASRAGTLVIYNEQFF
TRBV5-6 | CASSLRLAGDEQFF
TRBV19 | CASSMGRILGGYTF
TRBV6-5 | CASRTLVGGENEQFF
TRBV7-9 | CASSLASDYNSPLHF
TRBV6-6 | CASSSQLSYEQYF
TRBV10-1 | CASSDSGLADTQYF
TRBV28 | CASSPRGMNTEAFF
TRBV4-3 | CASSPTSDTEAFF
TRBV2 | CASIGNSYVEQFF
TRBV2 | CASSEVRVARYEQYF
TRBV9 | CASSGTLIADTQYF
TRBV7-9 | CASSLSADTEAFF
TRBV7-9 | CASSPHTTGSNTGELFF
TRBV5-6 | CASSLGLTVYEQYF
TRBV10-1 | CASPQGTKTFYEQYF
TRBV5-1 | CASSLESAPRETQYF
TRBV6-1 | CASSEDRGFYEQYF